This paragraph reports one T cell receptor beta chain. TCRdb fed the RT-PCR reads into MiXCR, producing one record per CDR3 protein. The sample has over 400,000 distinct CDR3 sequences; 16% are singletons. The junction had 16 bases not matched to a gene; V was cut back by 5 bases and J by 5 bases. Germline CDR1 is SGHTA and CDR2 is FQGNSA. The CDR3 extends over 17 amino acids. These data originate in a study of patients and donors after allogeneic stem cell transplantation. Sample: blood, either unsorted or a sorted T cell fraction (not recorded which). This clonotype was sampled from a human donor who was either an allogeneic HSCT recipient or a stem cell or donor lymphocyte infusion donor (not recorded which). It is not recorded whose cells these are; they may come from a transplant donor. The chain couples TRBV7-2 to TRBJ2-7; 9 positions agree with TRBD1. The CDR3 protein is CASSPWWVQGAKDEQYF. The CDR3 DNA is TGTGCCAGCAGCCCATGGTGGGTACAGGGGGCGAAGGACGAGCAGTACTTC.